The entry below gives a single T cell receptor (beta chain) sequence along with its context. Authors' methods: Reference gene primer amplification yielded estimated nucleated cell counts. Produced via immunoSEQ multiplex PCR; TCRdb's table is partial and in-frame only. V, J and clone size reflect that table, while D and trimming were determined from the DNA. The sample has around 150,000 clones, 84% seen once. The V end was cut by 0 bases, the J end by 4 bases, with 10 bases between. Germline lookup yields CDR1 SGHRS and CDR2 YFSETQ. This CDR3 has 14 amino acids. The sample belongs to a study of blood T cell repertoires in COVID-19. About the study: Whether acute or convalescent, the COVID-19 samples came from the United States, Italy and Spain. The cDNA or gDNA used as material had been derived from T cells, B-cell-depleted T cells, or PBMCs.

The TCR was taken from a human donor in a cohort sampled during active COVID-19. This sequence joins TRBV5-1 and TRBJ1-1; D call uncertain. Sequenced sample: peripheral blood. CDR3 protein: CASSLGGVGTEAFF. DNA of the CDR3: TGCGCCAGCAGCTTGGGCGGGGTCGGCACTGAAGCTTTCTTT.